This T cell receptor (beta chain) emerged from a study of regulatory T cells in long-lasting Graves disease. Stated time point: newly diagnosed GD, antithyroid drugs for less than 3 months. RNA from PBMCs was the source of the TCR library. An endocrinology department in Xi'an, China, supplied the patients. iRepertoire HTBI primers and Arm-PCR of CDR3 regions built TCR beta libraries. Each CDR3 protein gets one entry after TCRdb re-called the multiplex PCR reads with MiXCR. Of some 560,000 distinct CDR3 sequences listed, 15% to 20% are singletons. V lost 1 base, J lost 9 bases, and 10 bases lay in between. The germline V gene encodes CDR1 SEHNR and CDR2 FQNEAQ (reference sequence). The CDR3 extends over 12 amino acids. These sequences were also reported in another study, on T cells in Graves' hyperthyroidism and ophthalmopathy. That report notes: Stable hyperthyroidism was told apart from ophthalmopathy by a model built on 13 V-J features.

The clonotype comes from a woman aged 35-60 years with Graves disease. The chain employs TRBV7-9 and TRBJ2-7; no firm D call. The specimen comprised peripheral blood mononuclear cells (PBMCs), sampled at new diagnosis, from a patient treated with antithyroid drugs. CDR3 in amino acids: CASSLDTTAQYF. The CDR3 region has the DNA TGTGCCAGCAGCTTAGACACCACCGCGCAGTACTTC.